Below are 10 T cell receptor beta chains sequenced from a single sample in a study of T cells in Graves' hyperthyroidism and ophthalmopathy. TCR beta CDR3 regions were amplified from RNA. Primed by the HTBI set, a first-round RT-PCR was run on the TCR CDR3. Each CDR3 protein gets one entry after TCRdb re-called the multiplex PCR reads with MiXCR. The sample includes under 300,000 distinct CDR3 sequences, roughly 15% of them seen just once. The sequencing sample was made of blood. These receptors were taken from a woman between 50 and 59 years old with Graves' hyperthyroidism that later progressed to Graves' ophthalmopathy.

This clonotype was recorded many times. V gene TRBV2 combines with J gene TRBJ1-2; D remains ambiguous. The ends were cut back, 1 base at V and 8 bases at J, with 8 bases in the middle. Germline V gene lookup returns CDR1 SNHLY and CDR2 FYNNEI. This CDR3 has 12 residues. CDR3: CASSEGQPGYTF. The CDR3 DNA follows: TGTGCCAGCAGTGAAGGGCAGCCGGGCTACACCTTC.

This clonotype has a count of ten or more. The rearrangement joins TRBV5-8 to TRBJ1-1, with 7 bases that match TRBD1. The CDR3 sequence is 14 residues long. CDR1 SGHTS and CDR2 YDEGEE come from the germline V gene. The junction had 7 bases not matched to a gene; V was cut back by 3 bases and J by 5 bases. The CDR3 is CASSWPTGSTEAFF. The CDR3 DNA reads as TGTGCCAGCAGCTGGCCGACAGGGTCGACTGAAGCTTTCTTT.

In this sample, this clonotype turned up many times. This chain links TRBV28 with TRBJ2-7; possible D gene TRBD2, 6 bases. Trimming cost V 6 bases and J 0 bases, with 9 bases left between them. CDR3 length equals 13 residues. In germline, CDR1 is MDHEN, CDR2 SYDVKM. Here the CDR3 reads CASRPSDSYEQYF. In nucleotides, the CDR3 is TGTGCCAGCAGGCCTAGCGACTCCTACGAGCAGTACTTC.

This clonotype was seen ten or more times. The chain is built from TRBV11-2 and TRBJ2-6; unclear D gene. CDR1 and CDR2 from the germline V gene are SGHAT and FQNNGV. V dropped 5 bases and J dropped 1 base, with 6 bases sitting between them. CDR3 size: 14 residues. The DNA for the CDR3 is TGTGCCAGCAGCACGCCTTCTGGGGCCAACGTCCTGACTTTC. Its translation is CASSTPSGANVLTF. Supplemented by reference TRBV11-2 and TRBJ2-6, the full variable domain reads EAGVAQSPRYKIIEKRQSVAFWCNPISGHATLYWYQQILGQGPKLLIQFQNNGVVDDSQLPKDRFSAERLKGVDSTLKIQPAKLEDSAVYLCASSTPSGANVLTFGAGSRLTVL.

This clonotype was picked up many times. V and J are TRBV20-1 and TRBJ2-1, with a tentative D call TRBD2 (6 bases). Germline CDR1 and CDR2: DFQATT and SNEGSKA (reference sequence). This CDR3 is 16 amino acids long. The V end lost 3 bases, the J end lost 6 bases, and 21 bases lay between the germline ends. CDR3 DNA sequence: TGCAGTGCTAGTCGTGACTATGAGCGGGTTAGCAATGAGCAGTTCTTC. Translation gives CSASRDYERVSNEQFF.

This clonotype was found many times. The chain's CDR3 is CSARDHRGGQETQYF. The CDR3 DNA sequence: TGCAGTGCTAGAGATCACAGGGGGGGCCAAGAGACCCAGTACTTC. The J gene is TRBJ2-5, the V gene TRBV20-1, with D maybe TRBD1 (8 bases). The V gene lost 0 bases and the J gene lost 1 base, with 12 bases spanning the gap. The CDR3 has 15 residues. The V gene's germline CDR1 is DFQATT and CDR2 SNEGSKA (reference sequence).

This clonotype was found many times. The chain joins TRBV12-3 or TRBV12-4 to TRBJ1-5; D possibly corresponds to TRBD1 (5 bases). Deletions cut 5 bases from V and 8 bases from J, with 16 bases between. The CDR3 covers 14 residues. The CDR3, as DNA: TGTGCCAGCAGTCACGGGACCCGGGGGGAGCCCCAGCATTTT. Its protein is CASSHGTRGEPQHF.

This clonotype was found many times. The rearrangement joins TRBV5-8 to TRBJ1-6, with 8 bases lining up with TRBD1. The CDR3 covers 16 residues. From germline, CDR1 is SGHTS and CDR2 YDEGEE. The junction had 11 bases not matched to a gene; V was cut back by 6 bases and J by 6 bases. CDR3 sequence: CASTPSRDRSNSPLHF. As DNA, the CDR3 is TGTGCCAGCACCCCGTCTCGGGACAGGTCTAATTCACCCCTCCACTTT.

This clonotype was seen repeatedly, ten times or more. The chain employs TRBV5-8 and TRBJ2-5; 7 nucleotides match TRBD2. Per germline, CDR1 SGHTS and CDR2 YDEGEE. With 0 bases clipped from V and 2 bases from J, the junction kept 4 bases outside the gene matches. This CDR3 is built from 15 residues. The CDR3 spells CASSLAGRGQETQYF. CDR3 bases: TGTGCCAGCAGCTTGGCGGGGAGGGGTCAAGAGACCCAGTACTTC.

This clonotype was observed at least ten times. The V call is TRBV28, the J call TRBJ1-1, with 8 bases aligning to TRBD1. Germline CDR1 and CDR2: MDHEN and SYDVKM. CDR3 size: 15 residues. Germline trimming cut 2 bases from V and 5 bases from J; bases unmatched to any gene: 7. The CDR3 coding sequence is TGTGCCAGCAGTTTAGTGGGACAGGTCGAAACTGAAGCTTTCTTT. Protein sequence: CASSLVGQVETEAFF.